This TCR beta chain was captured in a study of shared clonotypes between healthy human individuals. Naive CD8 cells, CD45RO-negative and positively selected for CCR7, excluded terminally differentiated effector memory CD45RA+ cells. Trimming removed 0 bases at V and 6 bases at J, with 9 bases between. In germline, CDR1 is MDHEN, CDR2 SYDVKM. The CDR3 sequence is 14 residues long. This table comes from immunoSEQ multiplex PCR, and its TCRdb copy is limited to in-frame clones, with some not included. The sample holds around 600,000 clones; roughly 95% are singletons and the top ten take approximately 0.11%.

This TCR was sampled from a woman aged 30 to 39 in good health. This chain uses TRBV28 with TRBJ1-5; unclear D gene. The source material was naive CD8+ T cells sorted from blood. The CDR3 coding sequence is TGTGCCAGCAGTTTATGGGCGGTTGGTCAGCCCCAGCATTTT. It specifies CASSLWAVGQPQHF.